Listed below are T cell receptor beta chains from one sample, sequenced in a study of response to subunit inactivated influenza vaccine. MiXCR was run by TCRdb on the RT-PCR reads, yielding one entry per CDR3 protein. The sample has fewer than 650,000 distinct CDR3 sequences, roughly 13% seen once. This specimen was PBMCs from blood, taken about 6 weeks after vaccination. Source of these receptors: a man aged 50 to 59 who received an inactivated influenza vaccine. Both conserved end residues are part of each CDR3. D genes are given only for firm matches. Size values are once, few and many counts, or a class for expanded clones, and some rows have none.

d_gene,v_gene,j_gene,abundance,CDR3nt,CDR3aa
TRBD1,TRBV29-1,TRBJ1-1,few,TGCAGCGTTGCACAGGGGGGGAACACTGAAGCTTTCTTT,CSVAQGGNTEAFF
TRBD2,TRBV12-3/TRBV12-4,TRBJ2-3,few,TGTGCCAGCAGTTTAGCGCGCGGGAGGGTCTCAGATACGCAGTATTTT,CASSLARGRVSDTQYF
.,TRBV12-3/TRBV12-4,TRBJ2-5,many,TGTGCCAGCAGTTCAAGGTCTCGGCACACCCAAGAGACCCAGTACTTC,CASSSRSRHTQETQYF
.,TRBV6-2/TRBV6-3,TRBJ2-7,.,TGTGCCAGCAGTTACTCAGTCTGGCGCGGATCCTACGAGCAGTACTTC,CASSYSVWRGSYEQYF
.,TRBV4-3,TRBJ2-5,.,TGCGCCAGCAGCCAAGGGGCTAGCGCTGAAGGAGAGACCCAGTACTTC,CASSQGASAEGETQYF
.,TRBV27,TRBJ1-5,many,TGTGCCAGCAGCTCGGCCGGGATGACTAGCAATCAGCCCCAGCATTTT,CASSSAGMTSNQPQHF
.,TRBV7-2,TRBJ1-5,few,TGTGCCAGCAGCCCCTACCCGAAGGGACTGGGTCAGCCCCAGCATTTT,CASSPYPKGLGQPQHF
.,TRBV27,TRBJ2-3,.,TGTGCCAGCACCCGACTGGCTAGCACAGATACGCAGTATTTT,CASTRLASTDTQYF
.,TRBV13,TRBJ2-3,few,TGTGCCAGCAGGGCAATAACAACAGATACGCAGTATTTT,CASRAITTDTQYF
.,TRBV20-1,TRBJ2-7,.,TGCAGTGCTAGTAACTCCCAGTTAACCTACGAGCAGTACTTC,CSASNSQLTYEQYF
.,TRBV6-1,TRBJ2-2,.,TGTGCCAGCGGGTTCCAGGGACCCCGACTGGGAAAGGAGCTGTTTTTT,CASGFQGPRLGKELFF
TRBD2,TRBV12-3/TRBV12-4,TRBJ2-1,.,TGTGCCAGCAGTTCACTAGCGGGGGTCCCCTACAATGAGCAGTTCTTC,CASSSLAGVPYNEQFF
TRBD1,TRBV20-1,TRBJ1-2,.,TGCAGTGCTACCCGGACAGGTTGGCGTGGCTACACCTTC,CSATRTGWRGYTF
TRBD2,TRBV5-1,TRBJ2-5,many,TGCGCCAGCAGCGACGGGCTAGCGGGAGTGGAGACCCAGTACTTC,CASSDGLAGVETQYF
TRBD2,TRBV6-2/TRBV6-3,TRBJ2-5,.,TGTGCCAGCAGGGGACTAGCGGGGGAGACCCAGTACTTC,CASRGLAGETQYF
.,TRBV11-2,TRBJ1-4,few,TGTGCCAGCAGCTCCCCGGGGGGACAAAAACTGTTTTTT,CASSSPGGQKLFF
.,TRBV10-3,TRBJ2-7,few,TGTGCCATCAGTGGAACCGCAAGCTCCTACGAGCAGTACTTC,CAISGTASSYEQYF
.,TRBV3-1,TRBJ2-3,few,TGTGCCAGCAGCCAAGAAGATACGCAGTATTTT,CASSQEDTQYF
TRBD1,TRBV18,TRBJ2-5,.,TGTGCCAGCTCACCTTTGGGGACAGGCAAAGAGACCCAGTACTTC,CASSPLGTGKETQYF
.,TRBV12-3/TRBV12-4,TRBJ1-1,.,TGTGCCAGCAGTTTCTCGCCACAGGTAAAGAACACTGAAGCTTTCTTT,CASSFSPQVKNTEAFF
.,TRBV6-5,TRBJ2-1,few,TGTGCCAGCACCGGGGATCAGGAGCAGTTCTTC,CASTGDQEQFF
.,TRBV15,TRBJ2-7,.,TGTGCCACCAGCAGAGGGGTCGGGGCTGTAACCTACGAGCAGTACTTC,CATSRGVGAVTYEQYF
.,TRBV5-6,TRBJ2-7,.,TGTGCCAGCAGCTTGTTCATCTCCTACGAGCAGTACTTC,CASSLFISYEQYF
.,TRBV14,TRBJ1-2,few,TGTGCCAGCAGCCAAGATGAGGGATGGGACTATGGCTACACCTTC,CASSQDEGWDYGYTF
.,TRBV29-1,TRBJ1-1,.,TGCAGCGTTTTCCCCTCTTCAAGGGGGAACACTGAAGCTTTCTTT,CSVFPSSRGNTEAFF